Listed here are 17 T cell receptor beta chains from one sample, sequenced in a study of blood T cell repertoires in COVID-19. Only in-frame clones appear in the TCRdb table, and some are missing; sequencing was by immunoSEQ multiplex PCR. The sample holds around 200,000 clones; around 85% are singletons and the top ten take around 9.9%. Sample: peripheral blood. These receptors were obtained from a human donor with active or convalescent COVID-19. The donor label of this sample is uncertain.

The CDR3 is CASSLNRGMGNQPQHF. For the CDR3, the DNA is TGTGCCAGCAGTTTGAACAGGGGCATGGGCAATCAGCCCCAGCATTTT. The V call is TRBV6-2 or TRBV6-3, the J call TRBJ1-5; the match to TRBD1 covers 7 bases. The CDR3 consists of 16 residues. Trimming took 4 bases from V and 2 from J; bases not matched to a gene: 8. CDR1 is MNHEY and CDR2 is SVGEGT in the germline V gene.

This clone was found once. CDR3 DNA: TGTGCCAGCAGCGCGGGGCGTAACTCCTACGAGCAGTACTTC. Translating it yields CASSAGRNSYEQYF. The chain couples TRBV11-2 to TRBJ2-7; D may be TRBD2 (6 bases). The germline V gene has CDR1 SGHAT and CDR2 FQNNGV. The CDR3 has 14 amino acids. Trimming removed 5 bases from V and 0 bases from J, with 11 bases in between.

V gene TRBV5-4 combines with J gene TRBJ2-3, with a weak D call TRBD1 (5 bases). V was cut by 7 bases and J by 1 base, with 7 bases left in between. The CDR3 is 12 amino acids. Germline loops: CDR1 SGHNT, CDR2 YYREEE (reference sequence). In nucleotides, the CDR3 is TGTGCCAGCTCAGGGCGCACAGATACGCAGTATTTT. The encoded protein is CASSGRTDTQYF.

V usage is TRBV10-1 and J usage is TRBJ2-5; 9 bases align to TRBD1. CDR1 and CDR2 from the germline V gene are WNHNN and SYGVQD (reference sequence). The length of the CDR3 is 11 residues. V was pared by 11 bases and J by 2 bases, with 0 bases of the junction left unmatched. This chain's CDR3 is CAGTGQETQYF. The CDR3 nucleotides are TGCGCCGGGACAGGGCAAGAGACCCAGTACTTC.

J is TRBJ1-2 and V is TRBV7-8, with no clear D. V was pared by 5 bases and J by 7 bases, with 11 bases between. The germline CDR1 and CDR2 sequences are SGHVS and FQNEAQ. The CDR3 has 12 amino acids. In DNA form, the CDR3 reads TGTGCCAGCAGCCTGAGGGTGGGTGGCTACACCTTC. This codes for CASSLRVGGYTF.

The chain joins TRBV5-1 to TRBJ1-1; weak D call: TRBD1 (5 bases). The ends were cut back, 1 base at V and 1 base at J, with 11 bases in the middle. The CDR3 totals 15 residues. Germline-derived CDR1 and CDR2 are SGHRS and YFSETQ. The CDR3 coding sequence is TGCGCCAGCAGCTTGATCGGACAAGCGAACACTGAAGCTTTCTTT. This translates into CASSLIGQANTEAFF.

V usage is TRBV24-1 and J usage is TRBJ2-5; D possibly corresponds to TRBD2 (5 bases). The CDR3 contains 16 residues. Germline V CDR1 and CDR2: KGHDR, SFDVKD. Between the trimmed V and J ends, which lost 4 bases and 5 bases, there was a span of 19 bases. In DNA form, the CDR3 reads TGTGCCACCAGTGACCCAGGACTTAGGGCCGGGGAGACCCAGTACTTC. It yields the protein CATSDPGLRAGETQYF.

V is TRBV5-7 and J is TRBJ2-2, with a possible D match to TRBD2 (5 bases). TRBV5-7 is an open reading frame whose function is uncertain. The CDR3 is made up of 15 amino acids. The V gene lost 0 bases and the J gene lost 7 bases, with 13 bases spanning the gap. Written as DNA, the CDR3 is TGTGCCAGCAGCTTGGAAACTAGAGAAGGCGGGGAGCTGTTTTTT. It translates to CASSLETREGGELFF.

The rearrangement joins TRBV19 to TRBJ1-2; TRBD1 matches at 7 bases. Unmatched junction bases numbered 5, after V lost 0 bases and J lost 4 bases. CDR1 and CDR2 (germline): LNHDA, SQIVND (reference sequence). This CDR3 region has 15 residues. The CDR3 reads CASSIDTGTAYGYTF. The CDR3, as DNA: TGTGCCAGTAGTATAGATACCGGGACAGCCTATGGCTACACCTTC.

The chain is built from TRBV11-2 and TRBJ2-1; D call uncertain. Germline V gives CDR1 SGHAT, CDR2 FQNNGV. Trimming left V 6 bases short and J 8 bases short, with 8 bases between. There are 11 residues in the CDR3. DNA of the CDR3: TGTGCCAGCAGGGTAAGAGATGAGCAGTTCTTC. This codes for CASRVRDEQFF.

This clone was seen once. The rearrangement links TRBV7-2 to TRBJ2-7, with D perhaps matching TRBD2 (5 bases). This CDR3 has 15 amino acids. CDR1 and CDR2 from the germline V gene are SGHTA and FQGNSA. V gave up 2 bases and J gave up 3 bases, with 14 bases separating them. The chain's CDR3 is CASSLIVGEGYEQYF. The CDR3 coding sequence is TGTGCCAGCAGCTTAATAGTCGGCGAGGGCTACGAGCAGTACTTC.

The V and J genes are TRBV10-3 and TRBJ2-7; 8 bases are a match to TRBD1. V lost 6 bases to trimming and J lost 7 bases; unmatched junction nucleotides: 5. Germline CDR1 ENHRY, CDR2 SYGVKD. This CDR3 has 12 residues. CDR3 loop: CAIRDRVGEQYF. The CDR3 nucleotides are TGTGCCATCAGGGACAGGGTGGGGGAGCAGTACTTC.

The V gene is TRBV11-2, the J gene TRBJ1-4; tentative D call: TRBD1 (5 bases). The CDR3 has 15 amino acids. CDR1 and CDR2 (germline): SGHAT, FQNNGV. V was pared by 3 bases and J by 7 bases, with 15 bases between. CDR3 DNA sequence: TGTGCCAGCAGCTTTAATACCGGAGGGGCTGAAAAACTGTTTTTT. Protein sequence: CASSFNTGGAEKLFF.

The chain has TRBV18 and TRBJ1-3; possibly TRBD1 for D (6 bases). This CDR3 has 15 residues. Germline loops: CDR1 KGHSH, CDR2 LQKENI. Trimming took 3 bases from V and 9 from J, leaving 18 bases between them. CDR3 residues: CASSPPGMGASTIYF. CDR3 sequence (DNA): TGTGCCAGCTCACCCCCGGGAATGGGGGCAAGCACCATATATTTT.

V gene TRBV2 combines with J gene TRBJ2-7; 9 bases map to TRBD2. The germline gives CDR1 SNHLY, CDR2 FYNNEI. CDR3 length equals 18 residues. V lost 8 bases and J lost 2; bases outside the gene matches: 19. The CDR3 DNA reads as TGTGCCAGCTCTCTCTGGGGGCTAGCGGGAAAGGAGACCTACGAGCAGTACTTC. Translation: CASSLWGLAGKETYEQYF.

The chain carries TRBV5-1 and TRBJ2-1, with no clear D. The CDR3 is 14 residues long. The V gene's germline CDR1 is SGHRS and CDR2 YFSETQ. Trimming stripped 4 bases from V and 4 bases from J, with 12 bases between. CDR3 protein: CASSSPSLYNEQFF. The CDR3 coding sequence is TGCGCCAGCAGCAGCCCCTCCCTTTACAATGAGCAGTTCTTC. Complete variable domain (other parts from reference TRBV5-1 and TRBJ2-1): KAGVTQTPRYLIKTRGQQVTLSCSPISGHRSVSWYQQTPGQGLQFLFEYFSETQRNKGNFPGRFSGRQFSNSRSEMNVSTLELGDSALYLCASSSPSLYNEQFFGPGTRLTVL.

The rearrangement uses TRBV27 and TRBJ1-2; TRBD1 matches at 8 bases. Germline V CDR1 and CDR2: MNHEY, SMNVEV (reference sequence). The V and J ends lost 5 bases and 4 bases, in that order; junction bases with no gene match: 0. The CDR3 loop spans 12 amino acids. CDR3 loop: CASSTGGYGYTF. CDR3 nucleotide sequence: TGTGCCAGCAGTACAGGGGGCTATGGCTACACCTTC.